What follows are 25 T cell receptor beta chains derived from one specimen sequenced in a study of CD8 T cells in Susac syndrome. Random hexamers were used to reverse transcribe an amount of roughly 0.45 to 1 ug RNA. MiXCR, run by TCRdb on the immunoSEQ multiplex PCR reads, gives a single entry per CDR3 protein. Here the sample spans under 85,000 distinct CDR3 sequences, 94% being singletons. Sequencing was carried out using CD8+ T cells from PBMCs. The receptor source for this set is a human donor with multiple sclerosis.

The CDR3 here is CSAGVAGINTGELFF. Here the CDR3 DNA reads TGCAGCGCTGGGGTAGCGGGGATAAACACCGGGGAGCTGTTTTTT. This chain uses TRBV29-1 with TRBJ2-2; 8 nucleotides match TRBD2. The J segment lost 2 bases and the V segment lost 7 bases, leaving 9 bases of the junction unmatched. The germline CDR1 and CDR2 sequences are SQVTM and ANQGSEA. The CDR3 loop spans 15 amino acids.

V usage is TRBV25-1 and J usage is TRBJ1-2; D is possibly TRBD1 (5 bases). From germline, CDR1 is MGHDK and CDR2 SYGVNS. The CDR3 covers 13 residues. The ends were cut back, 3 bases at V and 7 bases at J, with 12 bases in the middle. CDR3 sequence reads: CASSDPGSSGYTF. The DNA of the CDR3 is TGTGCCAGCAGTGACCCAGGGAGTTCTGGCTACACCTTC.

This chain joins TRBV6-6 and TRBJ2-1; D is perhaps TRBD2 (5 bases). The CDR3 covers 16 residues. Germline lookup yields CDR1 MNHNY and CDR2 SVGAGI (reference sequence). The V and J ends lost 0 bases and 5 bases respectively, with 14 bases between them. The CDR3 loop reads CASSYSRTDSNNEQFF. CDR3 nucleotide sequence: TGTGCCAGCAGTTACTCCCGGACGGACTCTAACAATGAGCAGTTCTTC.

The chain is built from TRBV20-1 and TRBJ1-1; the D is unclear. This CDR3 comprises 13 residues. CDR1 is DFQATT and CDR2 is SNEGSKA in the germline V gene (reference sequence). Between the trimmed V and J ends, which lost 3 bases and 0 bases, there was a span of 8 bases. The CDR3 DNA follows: TGCAGTGCTAGTCTCCACATGAACACTGAAGCTTTCTTT. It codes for CSASLHMNTEAFF.

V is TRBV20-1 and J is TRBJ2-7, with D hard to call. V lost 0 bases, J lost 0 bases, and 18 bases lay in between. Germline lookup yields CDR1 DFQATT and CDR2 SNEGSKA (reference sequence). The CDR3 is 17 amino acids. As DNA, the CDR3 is TGCAGTGCTAGAGATCTCCTGAAGGGCGCGGACTCCTACGAGCAGTACTTC. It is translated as CSARDLLKGADSYEQYF.

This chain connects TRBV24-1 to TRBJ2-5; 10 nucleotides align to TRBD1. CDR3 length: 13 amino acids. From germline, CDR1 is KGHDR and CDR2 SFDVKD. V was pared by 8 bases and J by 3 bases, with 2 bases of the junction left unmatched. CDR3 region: CATNGQGEETQYF. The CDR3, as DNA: TGTGCCACCAACGGACAGGGGGAAGAGACCCAGTACTTC.

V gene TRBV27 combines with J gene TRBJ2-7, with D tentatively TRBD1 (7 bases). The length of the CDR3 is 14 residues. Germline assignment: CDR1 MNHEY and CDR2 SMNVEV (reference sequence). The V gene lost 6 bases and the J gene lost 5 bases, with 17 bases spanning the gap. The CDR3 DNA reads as TGTGCCAGCAGACAGGGGTCGGGGGCCAACGAGCAGTACTTC. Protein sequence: CASRQGSGANEQYF.

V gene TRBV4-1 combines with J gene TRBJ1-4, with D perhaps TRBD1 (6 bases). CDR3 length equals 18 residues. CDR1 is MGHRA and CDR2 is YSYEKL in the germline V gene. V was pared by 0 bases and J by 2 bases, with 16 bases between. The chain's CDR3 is CASSQDWGGEVTNEKLFF. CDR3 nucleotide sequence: TGCGCCAGCAGCCAAGATTGGGGGGGCGAAGTGACTAATGAAAAACTGTTTTTT.

The CDR3 nucleotides read TGTGCCAGCAGCTTAGGACTAGTTGGCGCAGATACGCAGTATTTT. It encodes CASSLGLVGADTQYF. V gene TRBV7-2 combines with J gene TRBJ2-3; possibly TRBD2 for D (6 bases). The CDR3 is 15 residues long. Between the trimmed V and J ends, which lost 1 base and 4 bases, there was a span of 12 bases. Germline V gene data show CDR1 as SGHTA and CDR2 as FQGNSA.

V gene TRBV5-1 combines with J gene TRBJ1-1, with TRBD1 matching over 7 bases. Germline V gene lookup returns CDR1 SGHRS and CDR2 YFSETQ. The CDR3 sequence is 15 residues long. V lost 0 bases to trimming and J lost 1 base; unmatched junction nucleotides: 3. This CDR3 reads CASSLVGQKNTEAFF. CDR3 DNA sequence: TGCGCCAGCAGCTTGGTGGGACAGAAGAACACTGAAGCTTTCTTT.

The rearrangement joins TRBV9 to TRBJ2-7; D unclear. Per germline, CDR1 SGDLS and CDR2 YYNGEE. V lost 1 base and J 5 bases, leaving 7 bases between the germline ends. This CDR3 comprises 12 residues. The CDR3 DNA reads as TGTGCCAGCAGCGTACAGGAAGACGAGCAGTACTTC. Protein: CASSVQEDEQYF.

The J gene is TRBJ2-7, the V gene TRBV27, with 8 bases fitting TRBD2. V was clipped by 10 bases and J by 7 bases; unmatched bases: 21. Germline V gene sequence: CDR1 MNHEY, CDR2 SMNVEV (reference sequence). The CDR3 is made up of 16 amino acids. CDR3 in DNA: TGTGCCAACTCCCGCCCGACTAGCGAGGAATTGGGTGAGCAGTACTTC. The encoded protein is CANSRPTSEELGEQYF.

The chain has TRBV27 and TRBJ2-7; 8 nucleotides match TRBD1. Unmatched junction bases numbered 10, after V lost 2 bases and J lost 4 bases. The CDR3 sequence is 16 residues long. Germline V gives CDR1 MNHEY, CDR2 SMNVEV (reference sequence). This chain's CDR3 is CASSLLSGGISYEQYF. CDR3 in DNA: TGTGCCAGCAGTTTACTTTCAGGGGGCATATCATACGAGCAGTACTTC.

In DNA form, the CDR3 reads TGTGCCAGTAGTGTACAGGGGGAAGGGACTGAAGCTTTCTTT. Protein: CASSVQGEGTEAFF. The chain recombines TRBV19 with TRBJ1-1; 8 bases fit TRBD1. This CDR3 is built from 14 residues. V shed 5 bases and J 5 bases; nucleotides not matched to a gene: 7. The germline V gene has CDR1 LNHDA and CDR2 SQIVND (reference sequence).

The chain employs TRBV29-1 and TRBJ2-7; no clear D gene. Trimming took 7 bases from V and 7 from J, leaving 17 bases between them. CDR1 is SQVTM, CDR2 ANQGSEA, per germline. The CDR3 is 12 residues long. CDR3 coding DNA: TGCAGCGCTGAGGACGGCGTCCTGGAGCAGTACTTC. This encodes CSAEDGVLEQYF.

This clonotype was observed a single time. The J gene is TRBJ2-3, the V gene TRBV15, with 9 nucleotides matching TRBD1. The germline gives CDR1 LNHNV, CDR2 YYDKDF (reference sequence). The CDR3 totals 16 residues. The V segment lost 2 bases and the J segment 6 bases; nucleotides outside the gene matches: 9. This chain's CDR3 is CATSRTGDRDRDTQYF. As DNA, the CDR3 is TGTGCCACCAGCAGAACCGGGGACAGGGATCGGGATACGCAGTATTTT.

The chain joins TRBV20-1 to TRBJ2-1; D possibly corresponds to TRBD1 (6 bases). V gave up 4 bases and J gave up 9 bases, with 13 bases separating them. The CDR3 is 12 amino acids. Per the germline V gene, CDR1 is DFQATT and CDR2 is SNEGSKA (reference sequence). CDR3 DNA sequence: TGCAGTGCTACACAGGGTTCGGGTGAGCAGTTCTTC. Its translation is CSATQGSGEQFF.

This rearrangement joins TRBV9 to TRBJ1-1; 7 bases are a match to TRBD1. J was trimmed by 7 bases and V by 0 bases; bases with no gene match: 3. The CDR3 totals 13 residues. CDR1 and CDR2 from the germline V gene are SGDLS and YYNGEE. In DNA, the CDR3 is TGTGCCAGCAGCGTAGGAGGGGGCAGTGAAGCTTTCTTT. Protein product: CASSVGGGSEAFF. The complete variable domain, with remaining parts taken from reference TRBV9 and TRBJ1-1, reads DSGVTQTPKHLITATGQRVTLRCSPRSGDLSVYWYQQSLDQGLQFLIQYYNGEERAKGNILERFSAQQFPDLHSELNLSSLELGDSALYFCASSVGGGSEAFFGQGTRLTVV.

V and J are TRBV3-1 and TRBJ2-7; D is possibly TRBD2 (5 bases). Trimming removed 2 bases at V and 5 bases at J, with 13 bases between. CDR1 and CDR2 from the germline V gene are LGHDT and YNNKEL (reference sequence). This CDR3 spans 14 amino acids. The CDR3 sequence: CASSQRPGIHEQYF. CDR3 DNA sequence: TGTGCCAGCAGCCAAAGGCCGGGGATCCACGAGCAGTACTTC.

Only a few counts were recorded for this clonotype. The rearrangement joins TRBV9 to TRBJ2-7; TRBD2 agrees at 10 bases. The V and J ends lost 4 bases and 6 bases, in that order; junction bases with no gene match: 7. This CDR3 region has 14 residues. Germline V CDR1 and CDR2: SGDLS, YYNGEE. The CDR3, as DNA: TGTGCCAGCAGCAAAGCGGGGGGGCTGGTCGAGCAGTACTTC. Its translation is CASSKAGGLVEQYF.

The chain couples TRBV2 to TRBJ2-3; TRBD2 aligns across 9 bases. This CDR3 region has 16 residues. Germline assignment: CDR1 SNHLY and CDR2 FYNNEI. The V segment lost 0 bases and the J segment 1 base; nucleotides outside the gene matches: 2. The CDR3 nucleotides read TGTGCCAGCAGTGAAGCGGCGGGAGGGGGCACAGATACGCAGTATTTT. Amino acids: CASSEAAGGGTDTQYF. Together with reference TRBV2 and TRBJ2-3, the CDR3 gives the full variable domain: EPEVTQTPSHQVTQMGQEVILRCVPISNHLYFYWYRQILGQKVEFLVSFYNNEISEKSEIFDDQFSVERPDGSNFTLKIRSTKLEDSAMYFCASSEAAGGGTDTQYFGPGTRLTVL.

CDR3 region: CASSPGGVGTEAFF. The CDR3 DNA reads TGTGCCAGCAGCCCAGGGGGGGTTGGCACTGAAGCTTTCTTT. The rearrangement links TRBV7-9 to TRBJ1-1; TRBD1 matches 7 bases. The length of the CDR3 is 14 residues. Germline V gene data show CDR1 as SEHNR and CDR2 as FQNEAQ (reference sequence). V lost 5 bases, J lost 4 bases, and 7 bases stayed unmatched.

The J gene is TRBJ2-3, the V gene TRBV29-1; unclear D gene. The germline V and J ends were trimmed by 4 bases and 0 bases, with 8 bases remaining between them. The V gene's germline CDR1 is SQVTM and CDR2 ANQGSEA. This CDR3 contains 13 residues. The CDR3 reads CSVAESSTDTQYF. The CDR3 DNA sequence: TGCAGCGTTGCGGAGTCTAGCACAGATACGCAGTATTTT.

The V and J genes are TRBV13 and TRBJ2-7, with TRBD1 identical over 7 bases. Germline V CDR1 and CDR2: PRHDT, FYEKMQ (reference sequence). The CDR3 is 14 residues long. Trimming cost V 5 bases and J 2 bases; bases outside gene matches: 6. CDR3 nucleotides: TGTGCCAGCAGCCTGACAGGGCGCCCCTACGAGCAGTACTTC. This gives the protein CASSLTGRPYEQYF.

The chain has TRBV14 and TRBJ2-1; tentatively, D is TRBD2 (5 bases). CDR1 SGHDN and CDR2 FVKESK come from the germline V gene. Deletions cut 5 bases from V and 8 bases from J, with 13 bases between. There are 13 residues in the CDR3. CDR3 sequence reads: CASSLLVNHEQFF. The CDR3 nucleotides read TGTGCCAGCAGCTTACTAGTCAATCATGAGCAGTTCTTC.